Presented here are 24 T cell receptor beta chains from one specimen sequenced in a study of T-cell reconstitution after alpha-beta-depleted transplantation in children. Preparation of the TCRbeta library was carried out with unique molecular identifiers. TCRdb called the PCR reads again in MiXCR, with one record for every CDR3 protein. The sample lists fewer than 1 million distinct CDR3 sequences; roughly 15% were seen once. The sequences come from PBMCs, mostly from graft donor cells, collected 360 days after TCRalphabeta/CD19-depleted stem cell transplant. These receptors all stem from a male patient aged 10 to 17 who had a stem cell transplant for acute lymphoblastic leukemia, so the T cells may come from the graft donor.

The V call is TRBV5-6, the J call TRBJ2-3; maybe TRBD2 (5 bases). The length of the CDR3 is 17 residues. In germline, CDR1 is SGHDT, CDR2 YYEEEE. V dropped 3 bases and J dropped 3 bases, with 20 bases sitting between them. The CDR3 is CASSSTSLLVGTDTQYF. In nucleotides, the CDR3 is TGTGCCAGCAGCTCCACATCACTACTAGTCGGGACAGATACGCAGTATTTT.

The V gene is TRBV15, the J gene TRBJ2-5; D is ambiguous. Trimming removed 1 base from V and 2 bases from J, with 8 bases in between. The CDR3 consists of 14 residues. Germline CDR1 and CDR2: LNHNV and YYDKDF (reference sequence). CDR3 bases: TGTGCCACCAGCAGAGGCTCTAGTCAAGAGACCCAGTACTTC. This codes for CATSRGSSQETQYF.

The chain couples TRBV5-6 to TRBJ2-5, with 8 bases fitting TRBD2. CDR1 SGHDT and CDR2 YYEEEE come from the germline V gene. V was pared by 4 bases and J by 5 bases, with 10 bases of the junction left unmatched. CDR3 size: 15 residues. The CDR3 spells CASSAGRALGETQYF. CDR3 coding DNA: TGTGCCAGCAGCGCCGGGAGGGCCCTCGGGGAGACCCAGTACTTC.

The count of this clonotype is one. The conserved phenylalanine or tryptophan normally closing the CDR3 is absent here, so this likely arose from a read error. V gene TRBV4-1 combines with J gene TRBJ1-5, with a possible D match to TRBD1 (5 bases). The germline V and J ends were trimmed by 4 bases and 6 bases, with 13 bases remaining between them. CDR3 length equals 14 residues. Per the germline V gene, CDR1 is MGHRA and CDR2 is YSYEKL. The CDR3 sequence is CASSLTSGSQPQHS. CDR3 coding DNA: TGCGCCAGCAGCCTCACCTCAGGGTCTCAGCCCCAGCATTCT.

In its sample, this clonotype was seen a few times. The chain uses TRBV5-1 and TRBJ2-7, with 7 bases lining up with TRBD2. The CDR3 spans 16 residues. The germline V gene has CDR1 SGHRS and CDR2 YFSETQ. J gave up 3 bases and V 4 bases, and 13 bases lay outside the gene matches. Here the CDR3 DNA reads TGCGCCAGCAGCGCAGTTGGACTAGTCGACTTCTACGAGCAGTACTTC. Encoded protein: CASSAVGLVDFYEQYF.

This clonotype came up a few times. V and J are TRBV10-2 and TRBJ2-7, with 7 positions matching TRBD1. This CDR3 region has 17 residues. With V trimmed by 2 bases and J by 4 bases, 14 bases remained unmatched. Germline V gives CDR1 WSHSY, CDR2 SAAADI. The CDR3 DNA reads as TGCGCCAGCAGTGAGAGGAAAAAGGGGGCACGGCATTACGAGCAGTACTTC. As protein: CASSERKKGARHYEQYF.

This clonotype was seen a few times. The CDR3 region has the DNA TGTGCCTCTACCCGGGTGGACACTGAAGCTTTCTTT. Protein product: CASTRVDTEAFF. The rearrangement uses TRBV7-9 and TRBJ1-1; no definite D call. The germline gives CDR1 SEHNR, CDR2 FQNEAQ (reference sequence). Trimming took off 11 bases at V and 3 bases at J, with 13 bases between the two ends. CDR3 size: 12 residues.

The V and J genes are TRBV7-6 and TRBJ2-1; 8 bases are shared with TRBD2. CDR3 length equals 14 residues. V was pared by 5 bases and J by 8 bases, with 8 bases of the junction left unmatched. CDR1 is SGHVS and CDR2 is FNYEAQ in the germline V gene. The CDR3 DNA reads as TGTGCCAGCAGCCGCCCAGCGGGGGCAGATGAGCAGTTCTTC. Translation: CASSRPAGADEQFF.

The chain links TRBV5-1 to TRBJ2-4; D is ambiguous. Per the germline V gene, CDR1 is SGHRS and CDR2 is YFSETQ. The CDR3 totals 15 residues. V was trimmed by 5 bases and J by 0 bases, leaving 12 bases between them. The CDR3 nucleotides read TGCGCCAGCAGTTCAGAACCAGGAGCCAAAAACATTCAGTACTTC. Protein: CASSSEPGAKNIQYF.

This clonotype was counted between two and nine times. The chain couples TRBV14 to TRBJ2-1; D is perhaps TRBD1 or TRBD2 (6 bases each). Between the trimmed V and J ends, which lost 4 bases and 7 bases, there was a span of 14 bases. Germline CDR1 reads SGHDN; CDR2 reads FVKESK. The CDR3 is 14 amino acids. Here the CDR3 DNA reads TGTGCCAGCAGCCCGCTCCAGGGGAGGAATGAGCAGTTCTTC. This codes for CASSPLQGRNEQFF.

This clonotype was detected a few times. The chain joins TRBV12-5 to TRBJ2-1; 11 bases are shared with TRBD2. CDR1 is LGHNT and CDR2 is FRNRAP in the germline V gene. The CDR3 runs to 17 residues. The J segment lost 0 bases and the V segment lost 6 bases, leaving 7 bases of the junction unmatched. The CDR3 is CASGMTSGVSSYNEQFF. CDR3 coding DNA: TGTGCTAGTGGGATGACTAGCGGGGTTAGCTCCTACAATGAGCAGTTCTTC.

The V and J genes are TRBV11-2 and TRBJ2-2; tentative D call: TRBD2 (5 bases). The CDR3 covers 14 residues. The V gene's germline CDR1 is SGHAT and CDR2 FQNNGV. V dropped 5 bases and J dropped 4 bases, with 11 bases sitting between them. CDR3 nucleotide sequence: TGTGCCAGCAGCCCCGGACTTCGCACCGGGGAGCTGTTTTTT. Residues: CASSPGLRTGELFF.

This clonotype has only a few counts. The chain has TRBV29-1 and TRBJ2-1; possibly TRBD1 for D (5 bases). The CDR3 covers 15 residues. Looked up from germline, CDR1 is SQVTM and CDR2 is ANQGSEA. V was shortened by 0 bases and J by 4 bases, with 13 bases between the two germline ends. The CDR3 nucleotides read TGCAGCGTTGAAGAGCTGGGGCCCCTGTACAATGAGCAGTTCTTC. Translation: CSVEELGPLYNEQFF.

This clonotype was observed a few times. The genes are TRBV5-1 and TRBJ2-7, with D maybe TRBD2 (6 bases). CDR1 and CDR2 from the germline V gene are SGHRS and YFSETQ. V was cut by 5 bases and J by 3 bases, with 18 bases left in between. The CDR3 has 15 residues. CDR3 sequence: CASRVAAGRSYEQYF. In DNA form, the CDR3 reads TGCGCCAGCAGGGTTGCCGCGGGACGCAGCTACGAGCAGTACTTC.

V and J are TRBV29-1 and TRBJ2-5, with D tentatively TRBD1 (5 bases). Germline-derived CDR1 and CDR2 are SQVTM and ANQGSEA. V lost 4 bases, J lost 3 bases, and 18 bases lay in between. This CDR3 comprises 15 residues. CDR3 region: CSVVPDSLAKETQYF. The CDR3, as DNA: TGCAGCGTTGTCCCCGACAGCCTCGCAAAAGAGACCCAGTACTTC.

The chain carries TRBV5-5 and TRBJ2-1; 7 bases align to TRBD1. J lost 3 bases, V lost 2 bases, and 8 bases had no gene match. From germline, CDR1 is SGHKS and CDR2 YYEKEE (reference sequence). This CDR3 contains 16 residues. In DNA, the CDR3 is TGTGCCAGCAGCTTCCTCGGGACAGAAAACTACAATGAGCAGTTCTTC. Amino acids: CASSFLGTENYNEQFF.

In nucleotides, the CDR3 is TGTGCCAGCAGTTGGAGCCAAGGGGCGGTCACCGGGGAGCTGTTTTTT. As protein: CASSWSQGAVTGELFF. The chain joins TRBV12-3 or TRBV12-4 to TRBJ2-2; D perhaps matches TRBD1 (5 bases). This CDR3 contains 16 residues. The ends were cut back, 4 bases at V and 4 bases at J, with 16 bases in the middle.

This clonotype was seen repeatedly, ten times or more. This sequence joins TRBV9 and TRBJ2-3; D remains ambiguous. The ends were cut back, 4 bases at V and 5 bases at J, with 8 bases in the middle. CDR1 and CDR2 (germline): SGDLS, YYNGEE. The CDR3 is 12 amino acids. CDR3 sequence: CASSHDLDTQYF. The CDR3 DNA reads TGTGCCAGCAGCCATGACTTAGATACGCAGTATTTT.

This chain links TRBV2 with TRBJ2-1; 8 bases are a match to TRBD2. V was pared by 5 bases and J by 6 bases, with 9 bases of the junction left unmatched. This CDR3 has 15 residues. CDR1 SNHLY and CDR2 FYNNEI come from the germline V gene. The CDR3 coding sequence is TGTGCCAGCAGTACCTTAGCGGGGCTAAGCAATGAGCAGTTCTTC. Protein product: CASSTLAGLSNEQFF.

This clonotype was seen ten or more times. The chain carries TRBV2 and TRBJ2-7; 9 bases are a match to TRBD1. The CDR3 consists of 14 residues. Germline lookup yields CDR1 SNHLY and CDR2 FYNNEI. J was trimmed by 3 bases and V by 6 bases; bases with no gene match: 6. Here the CDR3 reads CASRAPGQGYEQYF. CDR3 DNA sequence: TGTGCCAGCAGAGCACCGGGACAGGGCTACGAGCAGTACTTC.

This clonotype showed up just a few times. The rearrangement links TRBV15 to TRBJ2-3, with D tentatively TRBD2 (5 bases). The V gene lost 0 bases and the J gene lost 6 bases, with 13 bases spanning the gap. This CDR3 spans 15 amino acids. In germline, CDR1 is LNHNV, CDR2 YYDKDF (reference sequence). The CDR3 DNA is TGTGCCACCAGCAGAGATCCCCTAGCCCAGGATACGCAGTATTTT. This gives the protein CATSRDPLAQDTQYF.

On this clonotype itself: At one boundary the junction diverges from the germline segment, which might be a read error. This rearrangement joins TRBV5-1 to TRBJ2-5; D may match TRBD1 or TRBD2 (6 bases each). From germline, CDR1 is SGHRS and CDR2 YFSETQ. This CDR3 is 16 amino acids long. This CDR3 reads CAGSSEGGRTQETQYF. The CDR3 DNA sequence: TGCGCCGGCAGCTCCGAGGGGGGCCGGACTCAAGAGACCCAGTACTTC.

The chain combines TRBV27 with TRBJ1-1; TRBD1 matches 8 bases. The V gene's germline CDR1 is MNHEY and CDR2 SMNVEV (reference sequence). The trim removed 3 bases at V and 6 bases at J, leaving 9 bases unmatched. The length of the CDR3 is 15 residues. The CDR3 nucleotides read TGTGCCAGCAGTTTTTCCCGACAGGGGAGTGCTGAAGCTTTCTTT. The encoded protein is CASSFSRQGSAEAFF.

This clonotype was observed at least ten times. The chain is built from TRBV5-1 and TRBJ2-1, with D perhaps TRBD2 (5 bases). This CDR3 spans 16 amino acids. Germline V gene lookup returns CDR1 SGHRS and CDR2 YFSETQ. V was clipped by 4 bases and J by 0 bases, with 14 bases between them. Written as DNA, the CDR3 is TGCGCCAGCAGCCACCTTGGACTGTTCTCCTACAATGAGCAGTTCTTC. As protein: CASSHLGLFSYNEQFF.